This paragraph covers one T cell receptor beta chain sequence. These data are taken from a study of blood T cell repertoires in COVID-19. The overall study: Sites in the United States, Italy and Spain provided acute and convalescent COVID-19 samples. The analysed material was cDNA or gDNA that came from T cells, B-cell-depleted T cells, or PBMCs.

Trimming stripped 10 bases from V and 1 base from J, with 11 bases between. The germline gives CDR1 LNHDA, CDR2 SQIVND (reference sequence). CDR3 length: 13 amino acids. In the study's own analysis: Reference gene primer amplification in the assay estimated nucleated cell counts. Clones were read by immunoSEQ multiplex PCR, and TCRdb kept only the in-frame ones, dropping some. The DNA was the basis for D and trimming; V, J and clone size are from that table. The top ten hold approximately 42% of the sample, which has 25,000 to 30,000 clones, under 90% seen once. This rearrangement joins TRBV19 to TRBJ1-3, with D possibly matching TRBD1 (6 bases). This receptor was identified in a woman older than 75 with acute or convalescent COVID-19. The sample consisted of peripheral blood. The DNA for the CDR3 is TGTGCCATAGAGGACAGATCTGGAAACACCATATATTTT. Amino acids: CAIEDRSGNTIYF.